Below, one TCR beta chain is given with its context. The data stem from a study of blood T cell repertoires in COVID-19. Germline V lookup: CDR1 LNHDA, CDR2 SQIVND (reference sequence). The CDR3 is 16 amino acids. The V gene lost 4 bases and the J gene lost 0 bases, with 15 bases spanning the gap. Measured with immunoSEQ multiplex PCR; TCRdb has only the in-frame clones, and not every one. The sample includes under 200,000 clones, approximately 80% of them seen just once. Sample: PBMCs or T cells enriched from blood (not recorded which). The chain has TRBV19 and TRBJ1-1; a possible D gene is TRBD1 (6 bases). This receptor was identified in a woman in her forties or fifties who had recovered from COVID-19. As DNA, the CDR3 is TGTGCCAGTAGTACCCGTAGGACAGCTTTGAACACTGAAGCTTTCTTT. Protein: CASSTRRTALNTEAFF.